This T cell receptor beta chain derives from a study of T cell changes during pregnancy in multiple sclerosis. This clone came up once. CDR1 and CDR2 (germline): ENHRY, SYGVKD. V lost 6 bases and J lost 2; bases outside the gene matches: 4. The CDR3 consists of 14 residues. Data came from immunoSEQ multiplex PCR; TCRdb stores just in-frame clones and leaves some out. This table holds 90,000 or so clones, over 85% found once. This TCR was sampled from a female donor in good health, enrolled as a control in a pregnancy study. The sequencing used peripheral blood, collected after pregnancy. The rearrangement uses TRBV10-3 and TRBJ1-2; 9 nucleotides match TRBD1. DNA for the CDR3: TGTGCCATCAGACCACAGGGGGCGAACTATGGCTACACCTTC. Protein product: CAIRPQGANYGYTF.